One and the same sample provided the 13 T cell receptor beta chains below, sequenced in a study of T cells in Graves' hyperthyroidism and ophthalmopathy. TCR beta CDR3 regions were amplified from RNA. RT-PCR in the first round (using the HTBI primer set) targeted the TCR CDR3. TCRdb re-called the multiplex PCR reads with MiXCR, one entry per CDR3 protein. The sample has 350,000 or so distinct CDR3 sequences, 15% to 20% seen once. Sequenced: blood. Source of these receptors: a woman aged 45 to 65 with Graves' hyperthyroidism.

This clonotype was recorded many times. The rearrangement links TRBV11-2 to TRBJ1-1, with D perhaps TRBD1 (5 bases). This CDR3 has 15 residues. Germline V gene data show CDR1 as SGHAT and CDR2 as FQNNGV. V lost 5 bases to trimming and J lost 4 bases, with 17 bases between them. The CDR3 region has the DNA TGTGCCAGCAGCACTCAGGGTCATAGCGGCACTGAAGCTTTCTTT. This sequence encodes CASSTQGHSGTEAFF.

V and J are TRBV7-6 and TRBJ2-1; TRBD2 matches 8 bases. Germline V lookup: CDR1 SGHVS, CDR2 FNYEAQ. Trimming at V came to 0 bases and at J to 8 bases, leaving 12 bases not matched to a gene. There are 17 residues in the CDR3. Written as DNA, the CDR3 is TGTGCCAGCAGCTTAGCGGGGGGAGCTAGCGGGCTCTATGAGCAGTTCTTC. Protein product: CASSLAGGASGLYEQFF.

This clonotype appeared a few times. The V gene is TRBV13, the J gene TRBJ2-2; 10 nucleotides line up with TRBD2. The CDR3 extends over 16 amino acids. The ends lost 9 bases at V and 5 bases at J; junction bases unmatched: 12. CDR1 is PRHDT, CDR2 FYEKMQ, per germline (reference sequence). In nucleotides, the CDR3 is TGTGCCAGTCAGCAGCGGGAGGGCCCTGATACCGGGGAGCTGTTTTTT. Its protein is CASQQREGPDTGELFF.

This clonotype was found many times. This chain links TRBV6-1 with TRBJ2-5, with D perhaps assigned TRBD1 or TRBD2 (5 bases each). The germline gives CDR1 MNHNS, CDR2 SASEGT. This CDR3 is 14 amino acids long. V was clipped by 4 bases and J by 2 bases, with 11 bases between them. CDR3 sequence reads: CASSGGPSQETQYF. The DNA for the CDR3 is TGTGCCAGCAGTGGGGGACCCTCACAAGAGACCCAGTACTTC.

Many counts were recorded for this clonotype. The chain has TRBV4-1 and TRBJ2-3, with 13 positions matching TRBD2. The CDR3 is 18 amino acids. The germline V gene encodes CDR1 MGHRA and CDR2 YSYEKL. J gave up 0 bases and V 1 base, and 4 bases lay outside the gene matches. The CDR3 protein is CASSQGLAGGASTDTQYF. Written as DNA, the CDR3 is TGCGCCAGCAGCCAAGGACTAGCGGGAGGAGCTAGCACAGATACGCAGTATTTT.

Worth noting for this clonotype: This may be a read error, as it is one base from a much larger clone. V usage is TRBV11-2 and J usage is TRBJ1-2; no definite D call. This CDR3 has 13 amino acids. Germline V lookup: CDR1 SGHAT, CDR2 FQNNGV. The DNA of the CDR3 is TGTGCCGGCAGCCCCGGGCTTGACTATGGCTACACCTTC. It codes for CAGSPGLDYGYTF. Complete variable domain (other parts from reference TRBV11-2 and TRBJ1-2): EAGVAQSPRYKIIEKRQSVAFWCNPISGHATLYWYQQILGQGPKLLIQFQNNGVVDDSQLPKDRFSAERLKGVDSTLKIQPAKLEDSAVYLCAGSPGLDYGYTFGSGTRLTVV.

This clonotype was detected many times. The chain carries TRBV5-1 and TRBJ2-3, with 7 bases that match TRBD1. Trimming took 5 bases from V and 1 from J; bases not matched to a gene: 4. This CDR3 spans 14 amino acids. Germline V lookup: CDR1 SGHRS, CDR2 YFSETQ. The DNA for the CDR3 is TGCGCCAGCAGACCCGGACAGGGCACAGATACGCAGTATTTT. Translated: CASRPGQGTDTQYF.

This clonotype was counted at least ten times. The chain recombines TRBV30 with TRBJ2-3; no definite D call. V gave up 2 bases and J gave up 4 bases, with 4 bases separating them. The CDR3 sequence is 11 residues long. Germline V gene data show CDR1 as GTSNPN and CDR2 as SVGIG (reference sequence). The DNA of the CDR3 is TGTGCCTGGAGTCGGGCAGATACGCAGTATTTT. Encoded protein: CAWSRADTQYF. The entire variable domain, with the rest obtained from reference TRBV30 and TRBJ2-3, is as follows: SQTIHQWPATLVQPVGSPLSLECTVEGTSNPNLYWYRQAAGRGLQLLFYSVGIGQISSEVPQNLSASRPQDRQFILSSKKLLLSDSGFYLCAWSRADTQYFGPGTRLTVL.

This clonotype was seen a few times. At one end, the junction sequence differs from germline, possibly due to a read error. The CDR3 loop reads CASSQVDQEAQYF. The CDR3 DNA follows: TGTGCCAGCAGCCAAGTGGACCAAGAGGCCCAGTACTTC. The chain combines TRBV14 with TRBJ2-5; D call uncertain. This CDR3 is built from 13 residues. Germline V gene lookup returns CDR1 SGHDN and CDR2 FVKESK.

In regard to this clonotype: The junction shows a germline mismatch at one end, possibly a read error. The rearrangement uses TRBV9 and TRBJ1-2, with D perhaps matching TRBD1 (5 bases). Looked up from germline, CDR1 is SGDLS and CDR2 is YYNGEE. CDR3 length equals 14 residues. The CDR3 DNA sequence: TGTGCCAGCAGCCGGGGGAGGACCCCAAATGGCCACACCTTC. Protein product: CASSRGRTPNGHTF.

V and J are TRBV7-9 and TRBJ2-7, with D possibly being TRBD1 (6 bases). This CDR3 is 18 amino acids long. The V and J ends lost 3 bases and 0 bases respectively, with 21 bases between them. Germline loops: CDR1 SEHNR, CDR2 FQNEAQ (reference sequence). Here the CDR3 reads CASSFVGSPGASSYEQYF. In DNA, the CDR3 is TGTGCCAGCAGCTTTGTGGGTAGTCCAGGGGCCAGCTCCTACGAGCAGTACTTC.

This sequence joins TRBV4-2 and TRBJ2-2; D is unresolved. V was shortened by 4 bases and J by 0 bases, with 15 bases between the two germline ends. Germline lookup yields CDR1 LGHNA and CDR2 YNFKEQ. The CDR3 has 17 amino acids. The CDR3 protein is CASSPRGGKSNTGELFF. Here the CDR3 DNA reads TGTGCCAGCAGCCCCCGAGGTGGCAAATCGAACACCGGGGAGCTGTTTTTT.

The V and J genes are TRBV2 and TRBJ2-1; the D gene is possibly TRBD1 (6 bases). The germline CDR1 and CDR2 sequences are SNHLY and FYNNEI. CDR3 size: 16 residues. V gave up 0 bases and J gave up 6 bases, with 15 bases separating them. The CDR3 spells CASSEARLSGVNEQFF. CDR3 nucleotides: TGTGCCAGCAGTGAAGCGCGACTTTCAGGGGTCAATGAGCAGTTCTTC.